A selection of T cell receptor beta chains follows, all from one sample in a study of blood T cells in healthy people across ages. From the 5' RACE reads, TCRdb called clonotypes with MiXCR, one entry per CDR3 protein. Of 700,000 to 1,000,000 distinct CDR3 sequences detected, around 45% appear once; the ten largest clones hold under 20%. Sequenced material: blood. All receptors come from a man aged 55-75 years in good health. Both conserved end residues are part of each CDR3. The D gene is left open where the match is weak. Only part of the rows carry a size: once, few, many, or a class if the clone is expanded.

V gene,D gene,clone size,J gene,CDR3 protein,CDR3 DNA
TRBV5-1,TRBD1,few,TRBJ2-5,CASSKTQGGSETQYF,TGCGCCAGCAGCAAAACACAGGGGGGATCAGAGACCCAGTACTTC
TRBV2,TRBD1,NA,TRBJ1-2,CASSERQGVIYGYTF,TGTGCCAGCAGTGAACGCCAGGGGGTTATCTATGGCTACACCTTC
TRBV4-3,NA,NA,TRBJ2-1,CASSQGGPFDEQFF,TGCGCCAGCAGCCAGGGGGGGCCTTTCGATGAGCAGTTCTTC
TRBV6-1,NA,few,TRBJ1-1,CASSEYGTEAFF,TGTGCCAGCAGTGAGTATGGCACTGAAGCTTTCTTT
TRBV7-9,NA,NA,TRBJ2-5,CASSPVGTSYNEQYF,TGTGCCAGCAGTCCAGTCGGGACAAGTTACAATGAGCAGTACTTC
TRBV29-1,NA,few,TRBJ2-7,CSARTASYEQYF,TGCAGCGCCCGGACAGCCTCCTACGAGCAGTACTTC
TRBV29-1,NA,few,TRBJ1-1,CSAGRDTEAFF,TGCAGCGCGGGGCGGGACACTGAAGCTTTCTTT
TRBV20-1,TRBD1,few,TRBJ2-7,CSARDLKGQARSSSDYEQYF,TGCAGTGCTAGAGATCTGAAGGGACAGGCCCGGAGTAGTAGCGACTACGAGCAGTACTTC
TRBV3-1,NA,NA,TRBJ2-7,CASSQDRGTPEQYF,TGTGCCAGCAGCCAAGATAGGGGGACCCCCGAGCAGTACTTC
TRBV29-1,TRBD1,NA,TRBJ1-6,CSVRDRGPYNSPLHF,TGCAGCGTTCGGGACAGGGGGCCGTATAATTCACCCCTCCACTTT
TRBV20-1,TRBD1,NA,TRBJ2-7,CSAPPADRGTNEQYF,TGCAGTGCTCCCCCAGCAGACAGGGGGACAAACGAGCAGTACTTC
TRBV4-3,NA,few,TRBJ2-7,CASSQGRSHRAYEQYF,TGCGCCAGCAGCCAAGGAAGGTCGCACAGAGCCTACGAGCAGTACTTC
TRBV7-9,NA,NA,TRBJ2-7,CASSLGGGFEQYF,TGTGCCAGCAGCTTAGGAGGGGGGTTTGAGCAGTACTTC
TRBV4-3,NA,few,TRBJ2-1,CASSHGRLDNEQFF,TGCGCCAGCAGCCATGGACGGCTGGACAATGAGCAGTTCTTC
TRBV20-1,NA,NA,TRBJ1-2,CSARGRGTSNYGYTF,TGCAGTGCTAGAGGTCGGGGGACCTCTAACTATGGCTACACCTTC
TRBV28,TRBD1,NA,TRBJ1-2,CASSLIRPGGDYGYIF,TGTGCCAGCAGTTTAATAAGGCCAGGGGGCGACTATGGCTACATCTTC
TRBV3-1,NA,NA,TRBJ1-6,CASSQGRDSPLHF,TGTGCCAGCAGCCAAGGTCGGGATTCACCCCTCCACTTT
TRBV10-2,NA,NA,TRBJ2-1,CASSNLATWNEQFF,TGCGCCAGCAGTAACCTAGCGACGTGGAATGAGCAGTTCTTC
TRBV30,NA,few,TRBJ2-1,CAGSRKAEQFF,TGTGCCGGGAGTCGTAAGGCTGAGCAGTTCTTC
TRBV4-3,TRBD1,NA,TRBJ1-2,CASSQPGQGHGYTF,TGCGCCAGCAGCCAACCCGGACAGGGACATGGCTACACCTTC
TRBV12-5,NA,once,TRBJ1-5,CASGQGTGSNQPQHF,TGTGCTAGTGGACAAGGGACGGGGTCTAATCAGCCCCAGCATTTT
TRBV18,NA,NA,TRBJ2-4,CASSPNGGADIQYF,TGTGCCAGCTCACCTAATGGGGGTGCGGACATTCAGTACTTC
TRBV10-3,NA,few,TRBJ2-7,CAISESSDSFDSYEQYF,TGTGCCATCAGTGAGTCTTCCGACAGTTTTGATTCCTACGAGCAGTACTTC
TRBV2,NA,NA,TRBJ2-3,CASLRDTTDTQYF,TGTGCCAGCCTAAGGGATACCACAGATACGCAGTATTTT
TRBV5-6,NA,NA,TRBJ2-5,CASWSRGKGETQYF,TGTGCCAGTTGGTCCAGGGGTAAGGGAGAGACCCAGTACTTC
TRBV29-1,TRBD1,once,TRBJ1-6,CSVVRDRQKSPLLF,TGCAGCGTGGTCCGGGACAGGCAGAAGTCACCCCTCCTCTTT
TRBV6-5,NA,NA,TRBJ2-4,CASSYSTSRREQYF,TGTGCCAGCAGTTACTCGACCAGCCGCCGGGAGCAGTACTTC
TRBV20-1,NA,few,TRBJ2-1,CSAGPYNEQFF,TGCAGTGCCGGGCCATACAATGAGCAGTTCTTC
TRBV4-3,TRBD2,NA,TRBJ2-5,CASSQDRLAGLGETQYF,TGCGCCAGCAGCCAAGATCGGCTAGCGGGGCTCGGGGAGACCCAGTACTTC
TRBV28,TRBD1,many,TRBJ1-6,CASSSGQGNSPLHF,TGTGCCAGCAGCTCAGGACAGGGGAATTCACCCCTCCACTTT
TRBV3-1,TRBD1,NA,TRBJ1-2,CASSQGQGSPNNGYTF,TGTGCCAGCAGCCAAGGACAGGGCAGCCCTAACAATGGCTACACCTTC
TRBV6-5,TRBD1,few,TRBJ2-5,CASSYDRGLETQYF,TGTGCCAGCAGTTACGACAGGGGGCTGGAGACCCAGTACTTC
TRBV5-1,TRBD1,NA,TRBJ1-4,CASSSGQGPTTNEKLFF,TGCGCCAGCAGCTCGGGACAGGGGCCCACAACTAATGAAAAACTGTTTTTT
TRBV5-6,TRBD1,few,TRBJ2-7,CASSSWTGTYEQYF,TGTGCCAGCAGCTCTTGGACAGGGACCTACGAGCAGTACTTC
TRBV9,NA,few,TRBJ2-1,CASSVAPVNEQFF,TGTGCCAGCAGCGTAGCCCCGGTTAATGAGCAGTTCTTC
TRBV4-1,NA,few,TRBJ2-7,CASEPRDRSYEQYF,TGCGCCAGCGAGCCGAGGGATCGCTCCTACGAGCAGTACTTC
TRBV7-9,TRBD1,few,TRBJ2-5,CASSSTGVETQYF,TGTGCCAGCAGCTCAACAGGGGTTGAGACCCAGTACTTC
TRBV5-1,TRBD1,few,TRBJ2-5,CASSFGTGVGETQYF,TGCGCCAGCAGCTTCGGGACAGGGGTCGGAGAGACCCAGTACTTC
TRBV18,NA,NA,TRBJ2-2,CASSTLGFDTGELFF,TGTGCCAGCTCAACACTGGGCTTTGACACCGGGGAGCTGTTTTTT
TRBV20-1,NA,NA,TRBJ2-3,CSAGGQGADTQYF,TGCAGTGCTGGAGGGCAGGGGGCAGATACGCAGTATTTT
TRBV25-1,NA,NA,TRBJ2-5,CASSGSRQSQETQYF,TGTGCCAGCAGTGGATCCAGACAGAGCCAAGAGACCCAGTACTTC
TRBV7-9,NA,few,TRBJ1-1,CASSLHTGNTEAFF,TGTGCCAGCAGCTTACACACAGGGAACACTGAAGCTTTCTTT
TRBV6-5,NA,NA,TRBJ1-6,CASSSRAGTTGPNSPLHF,TGTGCCAGCAGTTCCCGGGCCGGGACAACCGGCCCTAATTCACCCCTCCACTTT
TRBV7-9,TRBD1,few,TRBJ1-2,CASSDGTAGYGYTF,TGTGCCAGCAGCGACGGGACAGCCGGCTATGGCTACACCTTC
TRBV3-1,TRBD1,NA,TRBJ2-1,CASRAGQGGEQFF,TGTGCCAGCAGGGCGGGACAGGGGGGTGAGCAGTTCTTC
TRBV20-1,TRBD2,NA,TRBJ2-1,CSARRGGAGTYNEQFF,TGCAGTGCTAGGCGGGGGGGGGCGGGAACCTACAATGAGCAGTTCTTC
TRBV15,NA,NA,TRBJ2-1,CATSTNTGSSYNEQFF,TGTGCCACCAGCACCAACACGGGGAGCTCCTACAATGAGCAGTTCTTC
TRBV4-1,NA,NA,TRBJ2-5,CASSPNDRVQETQYF,TGCGCCAGCAGCCCGAATGACAGAGTTCAAGAGACCCAGTACTTC
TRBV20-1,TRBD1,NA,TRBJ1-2,CSTTVEGAGGYTF,TGCAGTACCACAGTCGAGGGGGCCGGGGGCTACACCTTC
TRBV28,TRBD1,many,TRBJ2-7,CASSPPGQRQYEQYF,TGTGCCAGCAGTCCTCCGGGACAGAGGCAGTACGAGCAGTACTTC